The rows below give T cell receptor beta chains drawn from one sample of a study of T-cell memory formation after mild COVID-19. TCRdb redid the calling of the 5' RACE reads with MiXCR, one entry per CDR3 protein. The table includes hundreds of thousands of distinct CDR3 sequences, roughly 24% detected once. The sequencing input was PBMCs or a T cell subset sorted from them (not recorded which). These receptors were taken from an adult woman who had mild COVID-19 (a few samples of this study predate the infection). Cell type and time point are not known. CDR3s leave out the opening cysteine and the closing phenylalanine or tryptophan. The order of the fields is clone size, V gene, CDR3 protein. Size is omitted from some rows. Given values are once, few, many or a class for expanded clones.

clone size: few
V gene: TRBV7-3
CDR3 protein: ASSPPPTGGGGYGYT

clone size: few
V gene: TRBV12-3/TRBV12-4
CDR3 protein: ASSLGGASNYGYT

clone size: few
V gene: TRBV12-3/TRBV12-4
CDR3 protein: ASSIQGTFQETQY

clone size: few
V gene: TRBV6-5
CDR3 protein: ASSYSVPSSGTGNGYT

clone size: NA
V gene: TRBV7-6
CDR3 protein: ASSLAGTGGETQY

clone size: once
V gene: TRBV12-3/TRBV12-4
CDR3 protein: ASSFSAIHGYT

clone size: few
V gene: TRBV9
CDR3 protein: ASSVGPGASGITDTQY

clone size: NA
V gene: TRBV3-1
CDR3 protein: ASSQGLVYEQY

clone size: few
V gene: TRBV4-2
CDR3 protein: ASSQKAGERTDTQY

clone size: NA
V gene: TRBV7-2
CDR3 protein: ASSARRNTEAF

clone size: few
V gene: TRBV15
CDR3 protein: ATSTRTAPHYEQY

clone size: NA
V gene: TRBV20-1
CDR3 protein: SADRGPSTYEQY

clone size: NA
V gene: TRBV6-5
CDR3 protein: ASSPGTGSTYEQY

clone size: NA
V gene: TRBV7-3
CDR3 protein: ASSDRESYSGANVLT

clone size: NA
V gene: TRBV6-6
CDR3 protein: ASSPPPTDSYEQY

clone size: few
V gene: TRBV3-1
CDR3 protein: ASSELAGWETQY

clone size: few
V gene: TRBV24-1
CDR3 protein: ATSSGRARKTQY

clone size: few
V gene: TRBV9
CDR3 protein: ASSVGRVNTGELF

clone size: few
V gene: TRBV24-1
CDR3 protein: ATSSGYNEQF

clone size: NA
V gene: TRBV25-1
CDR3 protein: ASSVTGGTDTQY

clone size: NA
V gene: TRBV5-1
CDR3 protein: ASSPSQGPTLSEAF

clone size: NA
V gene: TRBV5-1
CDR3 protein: ASSLGQPGPNVLT

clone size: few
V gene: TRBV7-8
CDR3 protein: ASSRTSGGLFSYEQY

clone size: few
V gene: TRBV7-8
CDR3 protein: ASSLLLLAGPDTGELF

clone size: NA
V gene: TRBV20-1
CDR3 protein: SARPRGQQYYGYT

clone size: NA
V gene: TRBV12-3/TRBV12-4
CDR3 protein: ASSLESGTGNTIY

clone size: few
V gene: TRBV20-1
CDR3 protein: SARDRDYPSEQY

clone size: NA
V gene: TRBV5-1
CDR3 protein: ASGFGSYEQY

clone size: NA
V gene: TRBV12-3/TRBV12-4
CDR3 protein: ASREDPLGEQY

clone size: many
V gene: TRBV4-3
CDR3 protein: ASSQGTGGRETQY

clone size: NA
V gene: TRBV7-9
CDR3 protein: ASSLSRITGIDYEQY

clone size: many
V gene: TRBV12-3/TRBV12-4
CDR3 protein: ASSLVGDRDGKLF

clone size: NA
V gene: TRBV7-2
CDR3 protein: ASSLPGIGGYT

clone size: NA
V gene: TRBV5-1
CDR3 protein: ASSLGGDGVTEAF